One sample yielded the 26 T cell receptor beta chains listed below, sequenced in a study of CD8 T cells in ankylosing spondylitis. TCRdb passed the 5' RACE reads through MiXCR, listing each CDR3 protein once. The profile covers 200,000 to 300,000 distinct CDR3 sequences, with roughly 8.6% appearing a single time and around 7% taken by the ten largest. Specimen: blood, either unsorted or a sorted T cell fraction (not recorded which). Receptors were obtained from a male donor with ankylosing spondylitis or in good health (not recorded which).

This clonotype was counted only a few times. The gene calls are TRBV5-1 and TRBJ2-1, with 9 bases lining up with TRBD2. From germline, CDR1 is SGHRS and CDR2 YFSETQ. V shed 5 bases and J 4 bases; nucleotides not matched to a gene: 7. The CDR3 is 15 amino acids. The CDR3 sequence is CASRIQTSGYNEQFF. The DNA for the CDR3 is TGCGCCAGCAGAATTCAGACTAGCGGTTACAATGAGCAGTTCTTC.

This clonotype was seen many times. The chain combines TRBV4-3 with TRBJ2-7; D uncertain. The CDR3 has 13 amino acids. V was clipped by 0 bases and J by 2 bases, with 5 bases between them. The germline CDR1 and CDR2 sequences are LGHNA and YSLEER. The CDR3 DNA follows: TGCGCCAGCAGCCAAGATCTTCCCTACGAGCAGTACTTC. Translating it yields CASSQDLPYEQYF.

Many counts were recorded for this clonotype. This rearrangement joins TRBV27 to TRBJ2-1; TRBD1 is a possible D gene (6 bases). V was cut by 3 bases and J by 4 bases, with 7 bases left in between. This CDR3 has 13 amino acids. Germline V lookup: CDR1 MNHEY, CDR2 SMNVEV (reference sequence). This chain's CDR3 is CASSFRGYNEQFF. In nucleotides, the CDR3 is TGTGCCAGCAGTTTCAGGGGTTACAATGAGCAGTTCTTC.

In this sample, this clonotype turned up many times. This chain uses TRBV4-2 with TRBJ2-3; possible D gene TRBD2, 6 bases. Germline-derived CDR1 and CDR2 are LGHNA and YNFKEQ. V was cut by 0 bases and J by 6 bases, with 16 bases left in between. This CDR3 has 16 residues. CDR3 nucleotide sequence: TGTGCCAGCAGCCAAGAGTCCTCCCTGGAGGGGGATACGCAGTATTTT. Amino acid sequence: CASSQESSLEGDTQYF.

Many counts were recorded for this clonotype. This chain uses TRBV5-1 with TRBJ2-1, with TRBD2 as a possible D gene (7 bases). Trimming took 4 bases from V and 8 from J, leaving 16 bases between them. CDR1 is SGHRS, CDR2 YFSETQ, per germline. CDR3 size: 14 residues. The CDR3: CASSDTGGWDEQFF. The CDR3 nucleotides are TGCGCCAGCAGCGATACGGGGGGCTGGGATGAGCAGTTCTTC.

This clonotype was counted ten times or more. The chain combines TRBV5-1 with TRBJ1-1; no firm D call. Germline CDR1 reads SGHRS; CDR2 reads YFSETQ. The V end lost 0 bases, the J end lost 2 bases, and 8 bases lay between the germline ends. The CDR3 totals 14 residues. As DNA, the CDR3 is TGCGCCAGCAGCTTGGGGGCATTCAACACTGAAGCTTTCTTT. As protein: CASSLGAFNTEAFF.

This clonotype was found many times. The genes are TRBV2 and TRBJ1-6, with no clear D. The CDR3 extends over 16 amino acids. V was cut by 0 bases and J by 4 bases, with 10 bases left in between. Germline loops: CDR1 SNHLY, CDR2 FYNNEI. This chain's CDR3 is CASSEALRKYNSPLHF. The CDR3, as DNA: TGTGCCAGCAGTGAAGCGCTTCGGAAATATAATTCACCCCTCCACTTT.

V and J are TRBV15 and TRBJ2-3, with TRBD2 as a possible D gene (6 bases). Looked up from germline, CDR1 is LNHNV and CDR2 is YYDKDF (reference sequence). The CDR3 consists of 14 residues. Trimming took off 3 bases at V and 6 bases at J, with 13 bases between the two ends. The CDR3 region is CATSSGTWGDTQYF. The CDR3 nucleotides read TGTGCCACCAGCAGCGGGACTTGGGGGGATACGCAGTATTTT.

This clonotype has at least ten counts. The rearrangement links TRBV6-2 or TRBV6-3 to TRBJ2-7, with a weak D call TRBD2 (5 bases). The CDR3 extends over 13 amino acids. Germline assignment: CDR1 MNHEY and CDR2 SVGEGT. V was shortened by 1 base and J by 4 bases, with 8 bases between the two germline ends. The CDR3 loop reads CASSYYGVYEQYF. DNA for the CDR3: TGTGCCAGCAGTTACTACGGGGTGTACGAGCAGTACTTC.

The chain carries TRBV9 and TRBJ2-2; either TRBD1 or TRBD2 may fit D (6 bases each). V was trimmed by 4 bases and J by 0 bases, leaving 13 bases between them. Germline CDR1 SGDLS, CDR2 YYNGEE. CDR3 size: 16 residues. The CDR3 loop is CASSIGGTTNTGELFF. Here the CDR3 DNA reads TGTGCCAGCAGCATCGGCGGGACAACGAACACCGGGGAGCTGTTTTTT.

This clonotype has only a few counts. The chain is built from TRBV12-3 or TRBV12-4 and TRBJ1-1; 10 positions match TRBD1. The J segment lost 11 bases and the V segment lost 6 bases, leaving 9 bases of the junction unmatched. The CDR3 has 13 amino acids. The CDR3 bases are TGTGCCAGCAGCGTGACAGGGGGCGCGGCGGCTTTCTTT. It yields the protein CASSVTGGAAAFF.

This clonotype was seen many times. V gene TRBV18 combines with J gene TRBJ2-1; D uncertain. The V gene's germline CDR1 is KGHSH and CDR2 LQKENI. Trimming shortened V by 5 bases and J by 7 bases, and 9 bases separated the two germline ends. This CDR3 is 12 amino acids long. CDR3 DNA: TGTGCCAGCTCAAAGGACCAAAATGAGCAGTTCTTC. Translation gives CASSKDQNEQFF.

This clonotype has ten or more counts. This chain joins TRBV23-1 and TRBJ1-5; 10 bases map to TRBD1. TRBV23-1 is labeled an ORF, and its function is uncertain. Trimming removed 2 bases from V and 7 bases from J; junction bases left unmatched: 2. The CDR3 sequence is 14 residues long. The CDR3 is CASSQPTGGQPQHF. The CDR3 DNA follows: TGCGCCAGCAGTCAACCGACAGGGGGCCAGCCCCAGCATTTT.

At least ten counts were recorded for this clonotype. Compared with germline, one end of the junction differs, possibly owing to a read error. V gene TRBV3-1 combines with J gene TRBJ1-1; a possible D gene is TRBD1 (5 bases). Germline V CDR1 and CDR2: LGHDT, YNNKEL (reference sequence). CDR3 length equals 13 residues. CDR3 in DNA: TGCGCCAGCAGCCAGGGCGTTAACACTGAAGCTTTCTTT. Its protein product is CASSQGVNTEAFF.

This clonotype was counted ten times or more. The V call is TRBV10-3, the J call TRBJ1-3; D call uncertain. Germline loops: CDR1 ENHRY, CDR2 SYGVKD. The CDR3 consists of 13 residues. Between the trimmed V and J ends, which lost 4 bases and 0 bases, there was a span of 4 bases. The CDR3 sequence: CAISAGSGNTIYF. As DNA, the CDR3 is TGTGCCATCAGTGCAGGCTCTGGAAACACCATATATTTT.

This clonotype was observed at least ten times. This CDR3 is CASSVNGADNTEAFF. The CDR3 nucleotides are TGCGCCAGCAGCGTGAACGGGGCCGATAACACTGAAGCTTTCTTT. This sequence joins TRBV5-1 and TRBJ1-1; maybe TRBD1 (5 bases). CDR1 is SGHRS and CDR2 is YFSETQ in the germline V gene. This CDR3 has 15 residues. Trimming removed 4 bases from V and 2 bases from J, with 15 bases in between.

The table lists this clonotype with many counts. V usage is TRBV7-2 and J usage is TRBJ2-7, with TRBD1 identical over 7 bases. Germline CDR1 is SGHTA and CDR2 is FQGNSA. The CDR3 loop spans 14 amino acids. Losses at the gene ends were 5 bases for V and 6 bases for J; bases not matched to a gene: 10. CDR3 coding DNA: TGTGCCAGCAGCCGCCGACAGGGACGTTTCGAGCAGTACTTC. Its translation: CASSRRQGRFEQYF.

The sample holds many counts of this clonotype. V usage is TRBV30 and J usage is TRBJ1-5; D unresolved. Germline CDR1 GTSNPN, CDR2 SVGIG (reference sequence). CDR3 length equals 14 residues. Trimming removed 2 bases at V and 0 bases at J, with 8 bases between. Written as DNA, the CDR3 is TGTGCCTGGAGTCAGCGATATAGCAATCAGCCCCAGCATTTT. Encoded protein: CAWSQRYSNQPQHF.

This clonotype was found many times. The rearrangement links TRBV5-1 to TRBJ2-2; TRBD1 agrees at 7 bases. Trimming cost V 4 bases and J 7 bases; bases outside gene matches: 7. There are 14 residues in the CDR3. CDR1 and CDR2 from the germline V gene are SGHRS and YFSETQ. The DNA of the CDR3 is TGCGCCAGCAGCGCCCAAGACAGGGTCGGGGAGCTGTTTTTT. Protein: CASSAQDRVGELFF.

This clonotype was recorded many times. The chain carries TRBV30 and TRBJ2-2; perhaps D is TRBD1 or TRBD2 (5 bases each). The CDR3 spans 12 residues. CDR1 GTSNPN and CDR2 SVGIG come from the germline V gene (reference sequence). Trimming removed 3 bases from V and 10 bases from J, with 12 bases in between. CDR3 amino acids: CAWRGVFPELFF. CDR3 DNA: TGTGCCTGGAGGGGGGTTTTCCCGGAGCTGTTTTTT.

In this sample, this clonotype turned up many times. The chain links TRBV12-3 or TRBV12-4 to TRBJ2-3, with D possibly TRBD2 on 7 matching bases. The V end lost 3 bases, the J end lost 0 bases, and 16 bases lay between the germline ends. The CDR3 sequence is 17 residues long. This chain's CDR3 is CASSLVRRGASTDTQYF. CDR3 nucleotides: TGTGCCAGCAGTTTGGTCCGCCGGGGGGCGAGCACAGATACGCAGTATTTT.

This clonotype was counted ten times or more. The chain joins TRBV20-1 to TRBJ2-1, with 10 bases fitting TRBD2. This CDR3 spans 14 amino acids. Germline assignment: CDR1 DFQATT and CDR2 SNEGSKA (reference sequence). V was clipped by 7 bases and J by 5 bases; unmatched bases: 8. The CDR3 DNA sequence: TGCAGTGGGAAGCGGGGGGGATGGAACAATGAGCAGTTCTTC. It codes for CSGKRGGWNNEQFF.

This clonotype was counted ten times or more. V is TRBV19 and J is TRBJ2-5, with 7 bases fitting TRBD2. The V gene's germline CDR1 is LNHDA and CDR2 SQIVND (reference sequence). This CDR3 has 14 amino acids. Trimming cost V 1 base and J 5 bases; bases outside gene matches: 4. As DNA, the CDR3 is TGTGCCAGTAGTATAGCAGGGAGGGTTGAGACCCAGTACTTC. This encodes CASSIAGRVETQYF. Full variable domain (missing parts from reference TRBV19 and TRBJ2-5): DGGITQSPKYLFRKEGQNVTLSCEQNLNHDAMYWYRQDPGQGLRLIYYSQIVNDFQKGDIAEGYSVSREKKESFPLTVTSAQKNPTAFYLCASSIAGRVETQYFGPGTRLLVL.

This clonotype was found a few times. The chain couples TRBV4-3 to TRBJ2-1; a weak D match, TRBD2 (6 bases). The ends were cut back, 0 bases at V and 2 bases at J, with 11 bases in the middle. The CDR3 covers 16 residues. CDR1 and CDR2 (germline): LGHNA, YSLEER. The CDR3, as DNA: TGCGCCAGCAGCCAAGATTTAGCTAGCGCCTACAATGAGCAGTTCTTC. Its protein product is CASSQDLASAYNEQFF.

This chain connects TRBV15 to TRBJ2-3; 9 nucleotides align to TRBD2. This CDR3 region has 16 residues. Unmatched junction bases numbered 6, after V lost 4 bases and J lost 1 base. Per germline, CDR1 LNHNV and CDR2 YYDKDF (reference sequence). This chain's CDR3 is CATSTRLAARTDTQYF. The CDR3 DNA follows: TGTGCCACCAGCACCAGACTAGCGGCCCGCACAGATACGCAGTATTTT. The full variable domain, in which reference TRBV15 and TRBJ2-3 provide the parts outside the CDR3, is DAMVIQNPRYQVTQFGKPVTLSCSQTLNHNVMYWYQQKSSQAPKLLFHYYDKDFNNEADTPDNFQSRRPNTSFCFLDIRSPGLGDTAMYLCATSTRLAARTDTQYFGPGTRLTVL.

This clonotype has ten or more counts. The CDR3 reads CASSQDNTGGGGELFF. The CDR3 nucleotides read TGCGCCAGCAGCCAAGATAACACAGGGGGCGGCGGGGAGCTGTTTTTT. The J gene is TRBJ2-2, the V gene TRBV4-3; 9 bases are shared with TRBD1. The germline CDR1 and CDR2 sequences are LGHNA and YSLEER. The CDR3 length is 16 residues. Trimming cost V 0 bases and J 7 bases; bases outside gene matches: 6.